These 16 T cell receptor beta chains share one sample of origin, sequenced in a study of shared clonotypes between healthy human individuals. Assay used: immunoSEQ multiplex PCR; TCRdb lists only in-frame clones, some missing. The sample consists of more than 1,200,000 clones, approximately 98.5% of them appearing once. The sequenced sample consisted of naive CD4+ T cells sorted from blood. The subset here: CD45RA+ positively selected. The receptors derive from a man younger than 45 in good health.

Of note for this clone: The identical CDR3 is also encoded by other nucleotide sequences in the sample. The gene calls are TRBV9 and TRBJ2-7; no definite D call. Germline V lookup: CDR1 SGDLS, CDR2 YYNGEE. This CDR3 comprises 14 residues. The V gene lost 0 bases and the J gene lost 1 base, with 8 bases spanning the gap. The CDR3 DNA is TGTGCCAGCAGCGTAGGTTCGTCATCCTACGAGCAGTACTTC. This sequence encodes CASSVGSSSYEQYF. The variable domain in full, completed from reference TRBV9 and TRBJ2-7, reads DSGVTQTPKHLITATGQRVTLRCSPRSGDLSVYWYQQSLDQGLQFLIQYYNGEERAKGNILERFSAQQFPDLHSELNLSSLELGDSALYFCASSVGSSSYEQYFGPGTRLTVT.

The chain recombines TRBV28 with TRBJ2-7; 10 bases align to TRBD2. V trimming: 6 bases; J trimming: 0 bases; junction bases outside the gene matches: 5. This CDR3 comprises 15 residues. Germline CDR1 MDHEN, CDR2 SYDVKM. CDR3 in amino acids: CASRRTSGNSYEQYF. The CDR3 DNA sequence: TGTGCCAGCAGGAGGACTAGCGGTAACTCCTACGAGCAGTACTTC. Complete variable domain (other parts from reference TRBV28 and TRBJ2-7): DVKVTQSSRYLVKRTGEKVFLECVQDMDHENMFWYRQDPGLGLRLIYFSYDVKMKEKGDIPEGYSVSREKKERFSLILESASTNQTSMYLCASRRTSGNSYEQYFGPGTRLTVT.

This rearrangement joins TRBV5-6 to TRBJ2-3; the match to TRBD1 covers 7 bases. The CDR3 has 16 residues. The V and J ends lost 6 bases and 4 bases, in that order; junction bases with no gene match: 14. The germline V gene encodes CDR1 SGHDT and CDR2 YYEEEE. The CDR3: CASTPLWGRGPDTQYF. The CDR3 DNA reads TGTGCCAGCACGCCATTATGGGGTAGGGGGCCAGATACGCAGTATTTT.

This chain links TRBV5-1 with TRBJ1-2, with 7 bases fitting TRBD1. This CDR3 comprises 14 residues. Germline values: CDR1 SGHRS, CDR2 YFSETQ. The ends lost 0 bases at V and 8 bases at J; junction bases unmatched: 7. The CDR3 loop reads CASSLALGGDGYTF. The DNA for the CDR3 is TGCGCCAGCAGCTTGGCCCTAGGGGGCGACGGCTACACCTTC.

J is TRBJ2-2 and V is TRBV2, with D hard to call. CDR3 length equals 12 residues. Germline V CDR1 and CDR2: SNHLY, FYNNEI. Trimming shortened V by 8 bases and J by 4 bases, and 8 bases separated the two germline ends. The CDR3: CASRFGTGELFF. DNA of the CDR3: TGTGCCAGCCGGTTTGGCACCGGGGAGCTGTTTTTT.

The chain combines TRBV18 with TRBJ1-4; TRBD1 aligns across 7 bases. With V trimmed by 7 bases and J by 7 bases, 6 bases remained unmatched. Germline CDR1 reads KGHSH; CDR2 reads LQKENI. The CDR3 has 13 residues. CDR3 region: CASLPDRAEKLFF. The CDR3 region has the DNA TGTGCCAGCTTACCCGACAGGGCTGAAAAACTGTTTTTT.

The chain carries TRBV27 and TRBJ2-2; 7 bases line up with TRBD2. CDR1 is MNHEY and CDR2 is SMNVEV in the germline V gene (reference sequence). V trimming: 5 bases; J trimming: 3 bases; junction bases outside the gene matches: 6. The CDR3 has 15 amino acids. The CDR3 region is CASSPLAAYTGELFF. The CDR3 bases are TGTGCCAGCAGTCCTCTAGCGGCCTACACCGGGGAGCTGTTTTTT.

The chain couples TRBV28 to TRBJ2-7; 8 nucleotides line up with TRBD2. The CDR3 totals 21 residues. The J segment lost 0 bases and the V segment lost 5 bases, leaving 24 bases of the junction unmatched. Germline V CDR1 and CDR2: MDHEN, SYDVKM. The CDR3 protein is CASSNRGGQLGREVRSYEQYF. CDR3 bases: TGTGCCAGCAGTAACCGAGGGGGACAACTGGGGCGGGAGGTGCGCTCCTACGAGCAGTACTTC. The variable domain in full, with the rest retrieved from reference TRBV28 and TRBJ2-7, is DVKVTQSSRYLVKRTGEKVFLECVQDMDHENMFWYRQDPGLGLRLIYFSYDVKMKEKGDIPEGYSVSREKKERFSLILESASTNQTSMYLCASSNRGGQLGREVRSYEQYFGPGTRLTVT.

The chain combines TRBV7-6 with TRBJ2-3; D is unclear. The germline V gene has CDR1 SGHVS and CDR2 FNYEAQ. Trimming removed 4 bases at V and 1 base at J, with 15 bases between. The CDR3 consists of 16 residues. The CDR3 reads CASSSLRLDRTDTQYF. The CDR3 region has the DNA TGTGCCAGCAGCTCTCTGAGATTGGACCGCACAGATACGCAGTATTTT.

V and J are TRBV5-1 and TRBJ2-1; 8 nucleotides align to TRBD2. The CDR3 covers 15 residues. V lost 0 bases, J lost 8 bases, and 7 bases stayed unmatched. The V gene's germline CDR1 is SGHRS and CDR2 YFSETQ. CDR3: CASSLGSGGPDEQFF. Written as DNA, the CDR3 is TGCGCCAGCAGCTTGGGGTCGGGAGGGCCGGATGAGCAGTTCTTC.

V is TRBV7-2 and J is TRBJ2-6, with D possibly being TRBD1 or TRBD2 (5 bases each). This CDR3 contains 18 residues. Germline assignment: CDR1 SGHTA and CDR2 FQGNSA. V was pared by 5 bases and J by 3 bases, with 20 bases between. CDR3 amino acids: CASSVPGRTSNGANVLTF. DNA for the CDR3: TGTGCCAGCAGCGTTCCGGGACGGACTTCGAATGGGGCCAACGTCCTGACTTTC.

The chain has TRBV2 and TRBJ1-5; no clear D. The CDR3 is 15 residues long. The germline V and J ends were trimmed by 1 base and 10 bases, with 17 bases remaining between them. The V gene's germline CDR1 is SNHLY and CDR2 FYNNEI. CDR3 loop: CASSEDPTGGRPQHF. The DNA of the CDR3 is TGTGCCAGCAGTGAAGACCCAACGGGAGGCCGACCCCAGCATTTT.

This chain links TRBV5-5 with TRBJ1-3; D gene uncertain. This CDR3 is 12 amino acids long. From germline, CDR1 is SGHKS and CDR2 YYEKEE (reference sequence). Trimming stripped 4 bases from V and 4 bases from J, with 6 bases between. The CDR3 DNA reads TGTGCCAGCAGCCGAGAAGGAAACACCATATATTTT. It is translated as CASSREGNTIYF.

The chain employs TRBV30 and TRBJ1-3; possible D gene TRBD1, 5 bases. Germline V gene sequence: CDR1 GTSNPN, CDR2 SVGIG (reference sequence). The germline V and J ends were trimmed by 3 bases and 10 bases, with 16 bases remaining between them. The CDR3 is 13 residues long. CDR3 amino acids: CAWSQGGIATIYF. The CDR3 coding sequence is TGTGCCTGGAGCCAGGGTGGGATAGCAACCATATATTTT.

This clone came up once. This chain links TRBV18 with TRBJ2-7; perhaps TRBD1 as D (6 bases). The germline V gene has CDR1 KGHSH and CDR2 LQKENI. Deletions cut 3 bases from V and 6 bases from J, with 15 bases between. This CDR3 has 14 residues. DNA for the CDR3: TGTGCCAGCTCACCCACACAGGGTGAGGGCGAGCAGTACTTC. This gives the protein CASSPTQGEGEQYF.

This chain links TRBV28 with TRBJ1-2; tentative D call: TRBD1 (6 bases). Trimming removed 4 bases from V and 4 bases from J, with 10 bases in between. The CDR3 covers 13 residues. Germline lookup yields CDR1 MDHEN and CDR2 SYDVKM. CDR3 residues: CASSSQGSYGYTF. The CDR3 region has the DNA TGTGCCAGCAGTTCGCAGGGGAGCTATGGCTACACCTTC.